These T cell receptor beta chains were read from a single sample in a study of T cell responses to AZD1222 COVID-19 vaccine. Assay used: immunoSEQ multiplex PCR; TCRdb lists only in-frame clones, some missing. The sample yields 120,000 or so clones, under 95% seen once. Sequenced material: peripheral blood, taken 28 days after the second AZD1222 dose. These receptors originate from an adult who received the AZD1222 COVID-19 vaccine. The CDR3 runs from the conserved cysteine through the conserved F or W. D genes are given only for firm matches. Expanded clones get a size class; other rows say once, few or many, or leave the size out.

len: 13
v_gene: TRBV5-6
abundance: .
j_gene: TRBJ2-7
d_gene: .
CDR3aa: CASSSQASYEQYF
CDR3nt: TGTGCCAGCAGCTCTCAAGCCTCCTACGAGCAGTACTTC

len: 16
v_gene: TRBV13
abundance: .
j_gene: TRBJ1-2
d_gene: TRBD1
CDR3aa: CASSLNRGQGGYGYTF
CDR3nt: TGTGCCAGCAGCTTAAACAGGGGGCAAGGGGGGTATGGCTACACCTTC

len: 15
v_gene: TRBV6-5
abundance: .
j_gene: TRBJ1-5
d_gene: TRBD1
CDR3aa: CASSYSTGGNQPQHF
CDR3nt: TGTGCCAGCAGTTACTCGACAGGGGGCAATCAGCCCCAGCATTTT

len: 15
v_gene: TRBV7-2
abundance: .
j_gene: TRBJ2-5
d_gene: .
CDR3aa: CASSLIQGVGETQYF
CDR3nt: TGTGCCAGCAGCTTAATACAGGGCGTAGGGGAGACCCAGTACTTC

len: 14
v_gene: TRBV21-1
abundance: .
j_gene: TRBJ1-2
d_gene: .
CDR3aa: CASSKVGRFYGYTF
CDR3nt: TGTGCCAGCAGCAAAGTAGGACGGTTCTATGGCTACACCTTC

len: 16
v_gene: TRBV25-1
abundance: .
j_gene: TRBJ1-3
d_gene: .
CDR3aa: CASSEDGRHSGNTIYF
CDR3nt: TGTGCCAGCAGTGAAGACGGGCGTCACTCTGGAAACACCATATATTTT

len: 16
v_gene: TRBV7-6
abundance: .
j_gene: TRBJ2-2
d_gene: TRBD2
CDR3aa: CASQSRTSESPGELFF
CDR3nt: TGTGCCAGCCAATCCCGGACTAGCGAGTCTCCCGGGGAGCTGTTTTTT

len: 12
v_gene: TRBV5-4
abundance: .
j_gene: TRBJ1-2
d_gene: .
CDR3aa: CASSDRNYGYTF
CDR3nt: TGTGCCAGCAGCGACAGAAACTATGGCTACACCTTC

len: 17
v_gene: TRBV3-1/TRBV3-2
abundance: .
j_gene: TRBJ1-3
d_gene: .
CDR3aa: CASSLDQRRVYGNTIYF
CDR3nt: TGTGCCAGCAGCCTAGACCAACGGAGGGTCTACGGAAACACCATATATTTT

len: 12
v_gene: TRBV7-9
abundance: once
j_gene: TRBJ1-1
d_gene: .
CDR3aa: CASRLKNTEAFF
CDR3nt: TGTGCCAGCAGGTTGAAGAACACTGAAGCTTTCTTT

len: 15
v_gene: TRBV2
abundance: .
j_gene: TRBJ2-1
d_gene: .
CDR3aa: CASSDPQRVNNEQFF
CDR3nt: TGTGCCAGCAGTGACCCCCAAAGGGTGAACAATGAGCAGTTCTTC

len: 12
v_gene: TRBV29-1
abundance: .
j_gene: TRBJ1-2
d_gene: .
CDR3aa: CSAESTAYGYTF
CDR3nt: TGCAGCGCCGAGTCGACAGCCTATGGCTACACCTTC

len: 13
v_gene: TRBV27
abundance: .
j_gene: TRBJ1-2
d_gene: .
CDR3aa: CASSSGNNYGYTF
CDR3nt: TGTGCCAGCAGTTCTGGCAATAACTATGGCTACACCTTC

len: 17
v_gene: TRBV7-2
abundance: once
j_gene: TRBJ1-2
d_gene: TRBD1
CDR3aa: CASSLQTGRVTNYGYTF
CDR3nt: TGTGCCAGCAGCTTACAGACAGGGAGAGTGACTAACTATGGCTACACCTTC

len: 12
v_gene: TRBV14
abundance: .
j_gene: TRBJ2-3
d_gene: .
CDR3aa: CASGSDFYTQYF
CDR3nt: TGTGCCAGCGGCTCGGACTTCTATACGCAGTATTTT

len: 13
v_gene: TRBV6-6
abundance: .
j_gene: TRBJ1-2
d_gene: .
CDR3aa: CASSPTYTGGYTF
CDR3nt: TGTGCCAGCAGTCCCACCTACACTGGTGGCTACACCTTC

len: 14
v_gene: TRBV2
abundance: .
j_gene: TRBJ1-5
d_gene: .
CDR3aa: CASSGGPGDQPQHF
CDR3nt: TGTGCCAGCAGTGGTGGGCCGGGCGATCAGCCCCAGCATTTT

len: 10
v_gene: TRBV27
abundance: .
j_gene: TRBJ2-3
d_gene: .
CDR3aa: CASRGESPYF
CDR3nt: TGTGCCAGCCGTGGGGAGTCCCCGTATTTT

len: 14
v_gene: TRBV7-2
abundance: .
j_gene: TRBJ1-2
d_gene: .
CDR3aa: CASSLARSGHGYTF
CDR3nt: TGTGCCAGCAGCTTAGCGCGGTCAGGGCATGGCTACACCTTC

len: 16
v_gene: TRBV5-6
abundance: .
j_gene: TRBJ2-3
d_gene: .
CDR3aa: CASSRTGGARTDTQYF
CDR3nt: TGTGCCAGCAGCCGTACTGGGGGGGCCCGCACAGATACGCAGTATTTT

len: 14
v_gene: TRBV6-5
abundance: .
j_gene: TRBJ1-2
d_gene: TRBD1
CDR3aa: CASDTGGPNYGYTF
CDR3nt: TGTGCCAGCGATACAGGGGGGCCTAACTATGGCTACACCTTC

len: 14
v_gene: TRBV10-1
abundance: .
j_gene: TRBJ2-7
d_gene: .
CDR3aa: CASSDSKRTYEQYF
CDR3nt: TGCGCCAGCAGTGACTCCAAGCGGACCTACGAGCAGTACTTC